The 26 T cell receptor beta chains in this list originate from one sample, sequenced in a study of T cell responses to AZD1222 COVID-19 vaccine. TCRdb's copy holds only in-frame clones and misses some; the assay was immunoSEQ multiplex PCR. This sample yields roughly 150,000 clones, of which 80% to 90% are seen a single time; under 9.5% belongs to the top ten. The sequences come from peripheral blood, collected on day 0 of AZD1222 vaccination. These receptors were collected from an adult in good health.

This sequence joins TRBV29-1 and TRBJ1-2, with a weak D call TRBD1 (6 bases). This CDR3 has 10 amino acids. V dropped 2 bases and J dropped 8 bases, with 6 bases sitting between them. Germline values: CDR1 SQVTM, CDR2 ANQGSEA. CDR3 nucleotides: TGCAGCGTTGAAAGGGGGGGCTACACCTTC. It encodes CSVERGGYTF.

This clone came up once. The J gene is TRBJ1-2, the V gene TRBV7-2; TRBD1 might be the D (5 bases). The germline V gene encodes CDR1 SGHTA and CDR2 FQGNSA. This CDR3 region has 15 residues. The V gene lost 2 bases and the J gene lost 5 bases, with 15 bases spanning the gap. CDR3 in DNA: TGTGCCAGCAGCTTAAATAGGGGCCGAGAATATGGCTACACCTTC. The encoded protein is CASSLNRGREYGYTF.

The chain combines TRBV15 with TRBJ2-1; TRBD1 matches 9 bases. V shed 2 bases, J shed 7 bases, and the junction held 6 bases outside the gene matches. The CDR3 sequence is 15 residues long. The germline CDR1 and CDR2 sequences are LNHNV and YYDKDF (reference sequence). The CDR3: CATSRSRQGENEQFF. The CDR3 nucleotides are TGTGCCACCAGCAGATCCAGACAGGGGGAGAATGAGCAGTTCTTC.

This clone was observed a handful of times. V and J are TRBV27 and TRBJ1-1, with D perhaps TRBD1 (5 bases). Germline V gives CDR1 MNHEY, CDR2 SMNVEV (reference sequence). The CDR3 is 16 residues long. V was cut by 8 bases and J by 0 bases, with 19 bases left in between. The CDR3: CASSLGGGIMNTEAFF. The CDR3 DNA reads as TGTGCCAGCTCTCTGGGTGGGGGGATTATGAACACTGAAGCTTTCTTT.

This chain connects TRBV18 to TRBJ1-1; 7 bases map to TRBD1. Germline V gene data show CDR1 as KGHSH and CDR2 as LQKENI. The CDR3 extends over 13 amino acids. The V and J ends lost 6 bases and 4 bases, in that order; junction bases with no gene match: 5. CDR3 residues: CASSLGGLTEAFF. In DNA, the CDR3 is TGTGCCAGCTCCCTAGGGGGCCTCACTGAAGCTTTCTTT.

The chain couples TRBV19 to TRBJ2-3; D assignment may be TRBD1 or TRBD2 (6 bases each). The CDR3 length is 14 residues. The V gene lost 7 bases and the J gene lost 2 bases, with 13 bases spanning the gap. CDR1 is LNHDA and CDR2 is SQIVND in the germline V gene (reference sequence). The CDR3: CASKEGVSTDTQYF. Written as DNA, the CDR3 is TGTGCCAGTAAGGAGGGGGTTTCCACAGATACGCAGTATTTT. The full variable domain, with the rest looked up from reference TRBV19 and TRBJ2-3, is DGGITQSPKYLFRKEGQNVTLSCEQNLNHDAMYWYRQDPGQGLRLIYYSQIVNDFQKGDIAEGYSVSREKKESFPLTVTSAQKNPTAFYLCASKEGVSTDTQYFGPGTRLTVL.

This clone was recorded a few times. The rearrangement joins TRBV5-1 to TRBJ1-2, with 7 bases that match TRBD1. In germline, CDR1 is SGHRS, CDR2 YFSETQ. Trimming took 5 bases from V and 6 from J; bases not matched to a gene: 10. The CDR3 spans 14 residues. Here the CDR3 DNA reads TGCGCCAGCAGTACCGGGACAGATTACGATGGCTACACCTTC. The encoded protein is CASSTGTDYDGYTF. The entire variable domain, with the rest obtained from reference TRBV5-1 and TRBJ1-2, is as follows: KAGVTQTPRYLIKTRGQQVTLSCSPISGHRSVSWYQQTPGQGLQFLFEYFSETQRNKGNFPGRFSGRQFSNSRSEMNVSTLELGDSALYLCASSTGTDYDGYTFGSGTRLTVV.

This chain's CDR3 is CASSLVGVANEQYF. CDR3 DNA sequence: TGTGCCAGCAGCTTAGTCGGGGTTGCCAACGAGCAGTACTTC. V usage is TRBV7-8 and J usage is TRBJ2-7; the D gene is possibly TRBD2 (5 bases). This CDR3 has 14 residues. V was clipped by 1 base and J by 5 bases, with 12 bases between them. Germline loops: CDR1 SGHVS, CDR2 FQNEAQ. The entire variable domain, with the rest obtained from reference TRBV7-8 and TRBJ2-7, is as follows: GAGVSQSPRYKVAKRGQDVALRCDPISGHVSLFWYQQALGQGPEFLTYFQNEAQLDKSGLPSDRFFAERPEGSVSTLKIQRTQQEDSAVYLCASSLVGVANEQYFGPGTRLTVT.

To note about this clone: A junction end diverges from the germline sequence, so it may reflect a read error. The CDR3 sequence: CASSLGPTGGLFF. As DNA, the CDR3 is TGTGCCAGCAGCTTAGGGCCTACCGGGGGGCTGTTTTTT. The chain employs TRBV7-2 and TRBJ2-2, with a possible D match to TRBD2 (6 bases). This CDR3 has 13 amino acids. Germline CDR1 is SGHTA and CDR2 is FQGNSA.

The chain employs TRBV7-9 and TRBJ1-4; possible D gene TRBD1, 6 bases. V lost 5 bases, J lost 1 base, and 14 bases lay in between. The length of the CDR3 is 16 residues. Germline CDR1 is SEHNR and CDR2 is FQNEAQ (reference sequence). CDR3 residues: CASSLLGARTNEKLFF. The DNA of the CDR3 is TGTGCCAGCAGCCTCCTGGGGGCAAGAACTAATGAAAAACTGTTTTTT.

The chain carries TRBV2 and TRBJ1-4; a weak D match, TRBD1 (6 bases). CDR3 length equals 16 residues. Trimming removed 6 bases from V and 0 bases from J, with 14 bases in between. Looked up from germline, CDR1 is SNHLY and CDR2 is FYNNEI. CDR3: CASSMGHLSTNEKLFF. The DNA for the CDR3 is TGTGCCAGCAGCATGGGACACCTTTCAACTAATGAAAAACTGTTTTTT. Drawing the rest from reference TRBV2 and TRBJ1-4, the complete variable domain is EPEVTQTPSHQVTQMGQEVILRCVPISNHLYFYWYRQILGQKVEFLVSFYNNEISEKSEIFDDQFSVERPDGSNFTLKIRSTKLEDSAMYFCASSMGHLSTNEKLFFGSGTQLSVL.

V usage is TRBV6-5 and J usage is TRBJ2-1, with D unresolved. The CDR3 sequence is 13 residues long. Germline V lookup: CDR1 MNHEY, CDR2 SVGAGI. V was cut by 2 bases and J by 8 bases, with 10 bases left in between. The CDR3 sequence: CASSYTNPHEQFF. CDR3 in DNA: TGTGCCAGCAGTTACACTAACCCCCATGAGCAGTTCTTC.

The J gene is TRBJ1-1, the V gene TRBV6-5; unclear D gene. Trimming stripped 5 bases from V and 3 bases from J, with 16 bases between. Germline-derived CDR1 and CDR2 are MNHEY and SVGAGI. The CDR3 length is 15 residues. For the CDR3, the DNA is TGTGCCAGCAGTCGTTCCCGGACGCTAGACACTGAAGCTTTCTTT. It is translated as CASSRSRTLDTEAFF.

The chain links TRBV30 to TRBJ1-2; no reliable D call. CDR3 length: 12 residues. CDR1 and CDR2 (germline): GTSNPN, SVGIG (reference sequence). Trimming took 0 bases from V and 8 from J, leaving 10 bases between them. This CDR3 is CAWSVAGQGYTF. In DNA, the CDR3 is TGTGCCTGGAGTGTAGCGGGCCAGGGCTACACCTTC.

The chain uses TRBV21-1 and TRBJ2-7; whether TRBD1, the table's D call, matches the DNA was not checked. TRBV21-1 is given as a pseudogene. CDR3 length: 15 residues. The DNA of the CDR3 is TGTGCCAGCAGCAGTAGGGTACAGGGGGCATGCGAGCAGTACTTC. Its protein is CASSSRVQGACEQYF.

V usage is TRBV19 and J usage is TRBJ1-1; perhaps TRBD1 as D (6 bases). In germline, CDR1 is LNHDA, CDR2 SQIVND (reference sequence). The CDR3 has 14 residues. V was trimmed by 9 bases and J by 6 bases, leaving 20 bases between them. CDR3 coding DNA: TGTGCCAGCACTGTCACACAGGGTTGGGCTGAAGCTTTCTTT. Translated, it gives CASTVTQGWAEAFF.

The chain links TRBV5-1 to TRBJ1-1; D is ambiguous. CDR3 length equals 14 residues. Trimming took 4 bases from V and 2 from J, leaving 12 bases between them. Germline lookup yields CDR1 SGHRS and CDR2 YFSETQ. Here the CDR3 DNA reads TGCGCCAGCAGCCAAGGTGAAATAAACACTGAAGCTTTCTTT. This gives the protein CASSQGEINTEAFF. The full variable domain, with the rest looked up from reference TRBV5-1 and TRBJ1-1, is KAGVTQTPRYLIKTRGQQVTLSCSPISGHRSVSWYQQTPGQGLQFLFEYFSETQRNKGNFPGRFSGRQFSNSRSEMNVSTLELGDSALYLCASSQGEINTEAFFGQGTRLTVV.

V and J are TRBV6-7 and TRBJ1-3; D not certain. TRBV6-7 is marked as an open reading frame, function uncertain. Trimming pared 0 bases from V and 15 bases from J, leaving 18 bases between. The CDR3 contains 14 residues. The CDR3 coding sequence is TGTGCCAGCAGTTACTCGAAACGGCAGGAAGTCAAATATTTT. Protein: CASSYSKRQEVKYF.

The V and J genes are TRBV19 and TRBJ2-1, with D hard to call. Germline loops: CDR1 LNHDA, CDR2 SQIVND (reference sequence). This CDR3 is built from 15 residues. V was pared by 2 bases and J by 2 bases, with 10 bases between. The CDR3 coding sequence is TGTGCCAGTAGTATAACGATTGGGCCCTACAATGAGCAGTTCTTC. Its protein product is CASSITIGPYNEQFF. The full variable domain, rest sourced from reference TRBV19 and TRBJ2-1, is DGGITQSPKYLFRKEGQNVTLSCEQNLNHDAMYWYRQDPGQGLRLIYYSQIVNDFQKGDIAEGYSVSREKKESFPLTVTSAQKNPTAFYLCASSITIGPYNEQFFGPGTRLTVL.

This sequence joins TRBV2 and TRBJ1-2; TRBD1 agrees at 9 bases. Trimming at V came to 5 bases and at J to 8 bases, leaving 9 bases not matched to a gene. Per germline, CDR1 SNHLY and CDR2 FYNNEI. The CDR3 extends over 14 amino acids. In nucleotides, the CDR3 is TGTGCCAGCAGTAGGCGGAGACAGGGGGACGGCTACACCTTC. It encodes CASSRRRQGDGYTF.

The V call is TRBV3-1 (or the pseudogene TRBV3-2), the J call TRBJ2-1, with D uncertain. V was pared by 1 base and J by 8 bases, with 3 bases between. Germline-derived CDR1 and CDR2 are LGHDT and YNNKEL (reference sequence). CDR3 size: 11 residues. The DNA for the CDR3 is TGTGCCAGCAGCCAAGTTTATGAGCAGTTCTTC. This sequence encodes CASSQVYEQFF.

The chain couples TRBV9 to TRBJ1-5, with 8 positions matching TRBD1. The CDR3 loop spans 15 amino acids. Germline CDR1 is SGDLS and CDR2 is YYNGEE. Losses at the gene ends were 3 bases for V and 3 bases for J; bases not matched to a gene: 5. The CDR3 spells CASSEGQGYNQPQHF. The CDR3 region has the DNA TGTGCCAGCAGCGAAGGACAGGGCTACAATCAGCCCCAGCATTTT.

The chain is built from TRBV5-1 and TRBJ2-1, with D tentatively TRBD1 (6 bases). Germline CDR1 SGHRS, CDR2 YFSETQ. The ends were cut back, 0 bases at V and 8 bases at J, with 15 bases in the middle. The CDR3 sequence is 15 residues long. The CDR3, as DNA: TGCGCCAGCAGCTTGGAGCCCAGGGGAATGGATGAGCAGTTCTTC. Amino acids: CASSLEPRGMDEQFF. The full variable domain, its missing parts supplied by reference TRBV5-1 and TRBJ2-1, is KAGVTQTPRYLIKTRGQQVTLSCSPISGHRSVSWYQQTPGQGLQFLFEYFSETQRNKGNFPGRFSGRQFSNSRSEMNVSTLELGDSALYLCASSLEPRGMDEQFFGPGTRLTVL.

This clone came up a few times. V usage is TRBV4-1 and J usage is TRBJ1-6, with D possibly being TRBD1 (6 bases). The V gene lost 5 bases and the J gene lost 14 bases, with 10 bases spanning the gap. The CDR3 totals 11 residues. Germline loops: CDR1 MGHRA, CDR2 YSYEKL. The CDR3 coding sequence is TGCGCCAGCAGCGACCCAGGGGCCCTCCACTTT. Protein: CASSDPGALHF.

The rearrangement uses TRBV9 and TRBJ2-5, with 10 nucleotides matching TRBD1. V gave up 2 bases and J gave up 4 bases; unmatched junction bases: 2. Germline CDR1 and CDR2: SGDLS and YYNGEE. This CDR3 is 14 amino acids long. CDR3 in DNA: TGTGCCAGCAGCGTTGACAGGGGGCGAGAGACCCAGTACTTC. The encoded protein is CASSVDRGRETQYF.

The chain uses TRBV6-5 and TRBJ1-1; no definite D call. V lost 2 bases and J lost 1, with 8 bases in between. The CDR3 consists of 14 residues. The V gene's germline CDR1 is MNHEY and CDR2 SVGAGI. In nucleotides, the CDR3 is TGTGCCAGCAGTTACAGGACGAGGAACACTGAAGCTTTCTTT. Protein product: CASSYRTRNTEAFF.